This T cell receptor beta chain was sequenced in a study of response to subunit inactivated influenza vaccine. MiXCR, applied by TCRdb to the RT-PCR reads, yields one record per CDR3 protein. The data contain approximately 530,000 distinct CDR3 sequences, approximately 7.7% of them singletons. The CDR3 has 15 amino acids. Germline assignment: CDR1 SNHLY and CDR2 FYNNEI. V was pared by 5 bases and J by 0 bases, with 3 bases of the junction left unmatched. Study conclusions and caveats: It was suggested by the authors that few new T cells are recruited by each seasonal influenza vaccination.

On this clonotype: The antigen remains undetermined.

This TCR derives from a man aged 50-75 years who received an inactivated influenza vaccine. The material sequenced was PBMCs from blood, taken less than 30 months after vaccination. The chain is built from TRBV2 and TRBJ2-4, with TRBD1 matching over 8 bases. The CDR3 DNA follows: TGTGCCAGCAGTCAGGGGGCCCTAGCCAAAAACATTCAGTACTTC. This codes for CASSQGALAKNIQYF. Combining the CDR3 with reference TRBV2 and TRBJ2-4 gives the whole variable domain EPEVTQTPSHQVTQMGQEVILRCVPISNHLYFYWYRQILGQKVEFLVSFYNNEISEKSEIFDDQFSVERPDGSNFTLKIRSTKLEDSAMYFCASSQGALAKNIQYFGAGTRLSVL.